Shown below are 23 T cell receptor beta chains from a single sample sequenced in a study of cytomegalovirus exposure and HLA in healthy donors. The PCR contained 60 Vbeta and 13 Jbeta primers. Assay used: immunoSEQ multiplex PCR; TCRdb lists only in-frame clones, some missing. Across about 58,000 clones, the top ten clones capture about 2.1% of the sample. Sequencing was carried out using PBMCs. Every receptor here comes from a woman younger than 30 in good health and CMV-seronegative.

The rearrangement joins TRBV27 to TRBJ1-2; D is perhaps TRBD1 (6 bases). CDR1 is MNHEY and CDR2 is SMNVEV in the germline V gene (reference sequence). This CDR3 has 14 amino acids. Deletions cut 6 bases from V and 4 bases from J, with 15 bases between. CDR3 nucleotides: TGTGCCAGCAGAGCATCAGGGGCGGGCTATGGCTACACCTTC. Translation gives CASRASGAGYGYTF.

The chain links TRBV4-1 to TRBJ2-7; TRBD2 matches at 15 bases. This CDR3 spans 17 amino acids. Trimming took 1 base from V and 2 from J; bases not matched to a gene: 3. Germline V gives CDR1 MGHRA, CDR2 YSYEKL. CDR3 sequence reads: CASSQGTSGGATYEQYF. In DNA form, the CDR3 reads TGCGCCAGCAGCCAAGGGACTAGCGGGGGGGCAACCTACGAGCAGTACTTC.

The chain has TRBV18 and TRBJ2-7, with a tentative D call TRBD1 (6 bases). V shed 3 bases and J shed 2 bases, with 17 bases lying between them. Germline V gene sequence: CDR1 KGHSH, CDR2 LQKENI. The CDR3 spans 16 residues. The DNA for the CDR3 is TGTGCCAGCTCACCCTCTACAGGGTTGAGGGCCTACGAGCAGTACTTC. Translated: CASSPSTGLRAYEQYF.

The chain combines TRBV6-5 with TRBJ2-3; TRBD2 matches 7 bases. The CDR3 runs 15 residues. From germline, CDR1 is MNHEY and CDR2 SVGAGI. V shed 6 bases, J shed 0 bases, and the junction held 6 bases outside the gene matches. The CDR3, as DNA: TGTGCCAGCAGACGGGACTACCTCAGCACAGATACGCAGTATTTT. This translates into CASRRDYLSTDTQYF.

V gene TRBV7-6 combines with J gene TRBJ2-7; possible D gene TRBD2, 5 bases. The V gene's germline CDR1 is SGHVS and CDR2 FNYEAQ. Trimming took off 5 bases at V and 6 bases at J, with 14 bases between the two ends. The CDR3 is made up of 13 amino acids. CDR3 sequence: CASSKTWAGEQYF. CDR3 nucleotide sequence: TGTGCCAGCAGCAAAACGTGGGCGGGCGAGCAGTACTTC.

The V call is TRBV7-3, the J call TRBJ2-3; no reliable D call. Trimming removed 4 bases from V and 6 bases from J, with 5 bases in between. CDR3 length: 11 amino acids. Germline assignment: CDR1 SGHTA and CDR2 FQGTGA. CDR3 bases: TGTGCCAGCAGCTCTTCCGATACGCAGTATTTT. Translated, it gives CASSSSDTQYF.

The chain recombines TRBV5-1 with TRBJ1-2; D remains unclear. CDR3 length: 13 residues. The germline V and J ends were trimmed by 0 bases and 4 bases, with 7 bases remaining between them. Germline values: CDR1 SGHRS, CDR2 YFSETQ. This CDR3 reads CASSLGRPYGYTF. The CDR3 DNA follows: TGCGCCAGCAGCTTGGGGCGGCCCTATGGCTACACCTTC.

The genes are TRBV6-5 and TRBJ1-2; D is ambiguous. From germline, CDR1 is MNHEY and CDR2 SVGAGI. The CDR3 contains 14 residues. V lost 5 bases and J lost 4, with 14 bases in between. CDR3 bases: TGTGCCAGCAGTCCCTCTTACAGCCTCTATGGCTACACCTTC. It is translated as CASSPSYSLYGYTF.

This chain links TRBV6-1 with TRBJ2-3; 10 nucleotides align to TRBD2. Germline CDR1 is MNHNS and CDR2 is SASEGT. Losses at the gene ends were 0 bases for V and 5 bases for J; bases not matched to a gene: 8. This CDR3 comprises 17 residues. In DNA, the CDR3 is TGTGCCAGCAGTGAAGCCGGGAGCGGGGGGGCCCTAGATACGCAGTATTTT. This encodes CASSEAGSGGALDTQYF.

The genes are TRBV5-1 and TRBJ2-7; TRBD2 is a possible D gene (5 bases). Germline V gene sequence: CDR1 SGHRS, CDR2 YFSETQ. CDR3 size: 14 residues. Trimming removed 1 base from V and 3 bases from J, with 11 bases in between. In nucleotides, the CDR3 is TGCGCCAGCAGCTTGAACGGGGATAACTACGAGCAGTACTTC. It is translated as CASSLNGDNYEQYF. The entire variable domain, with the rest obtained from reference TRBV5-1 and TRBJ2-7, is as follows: KAGVTQTPRYLIKTRGQQVTLSCSPISGHRSVSWYQQTPGQGLQFLFEYFSETQRNKGNFPGRFSGRQFSNSRSEMNVSTLELGDSALYLCASSLNGDNYEQYFGPGTRLTVT.

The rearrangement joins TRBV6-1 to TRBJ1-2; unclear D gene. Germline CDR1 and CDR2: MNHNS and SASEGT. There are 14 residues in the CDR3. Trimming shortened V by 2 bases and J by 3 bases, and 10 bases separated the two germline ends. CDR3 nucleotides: TGTGCCAGCAGTGAAATTACGGGAGACTATGGCTACACCTTC. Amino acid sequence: CASSEITGDYGYTF.

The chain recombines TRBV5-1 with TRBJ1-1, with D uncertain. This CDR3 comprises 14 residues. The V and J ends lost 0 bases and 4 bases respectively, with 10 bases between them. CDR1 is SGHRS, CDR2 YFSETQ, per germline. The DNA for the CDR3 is TGCGCCAGCAGCTTGGGAGCGGCGGGCACTGAAGCTTTCTTT. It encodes CASSLGAAGTEAFF. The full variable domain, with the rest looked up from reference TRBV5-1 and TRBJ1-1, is KAGVTQTPRYLIKTRGQQVTLSCSPISGHRSVSWYQQTPGQGLQFLFEYFSETQRNKGNFPGRFSGRQFSNSRSEMNVSTLELGDSALYLCASSLGAAGTEAFFGQGTRLTVV.

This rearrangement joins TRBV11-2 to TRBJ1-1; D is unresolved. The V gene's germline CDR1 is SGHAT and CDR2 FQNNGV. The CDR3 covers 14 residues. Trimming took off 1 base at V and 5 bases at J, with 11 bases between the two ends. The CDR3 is CASSLGSGKTEAFF. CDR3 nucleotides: TGTGCCAGCAGCTTAGGTTCAGGAAAAACTGAAGCTTTCTTT.

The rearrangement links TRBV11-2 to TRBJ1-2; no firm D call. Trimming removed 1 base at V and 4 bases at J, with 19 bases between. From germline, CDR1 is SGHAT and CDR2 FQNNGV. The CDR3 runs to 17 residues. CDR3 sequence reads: CASSLGGTSLRLYGYTF. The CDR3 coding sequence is TGTGCCAGCAGCTTAGGAGGTACGTCACTGAGGCTCTATGGCTACACCTTC.

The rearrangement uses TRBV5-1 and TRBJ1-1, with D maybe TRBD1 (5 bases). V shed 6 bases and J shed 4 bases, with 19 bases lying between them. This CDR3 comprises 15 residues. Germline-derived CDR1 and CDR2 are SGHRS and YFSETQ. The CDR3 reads CASTLGRAGGTEAFF. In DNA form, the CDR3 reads TGCGCCAGCACCCTTGGAAGGGCGGGGGGCACTGAAGCTTTCTTT.

CDR3 residues: CASSYEGTQYF. Written as DNA, the CDR3 is TGTGCCAGCAGTTACGAGGGGACCCAGTACTTC. The J gene is TRBJ2-5, the V gene TRBV5-6, with D maybe TRBD2 (5 bases). The CDR3 has 11 amino acids. Deletions cut 5 bases from V and 7 bases from J, with 9 bases between. Germline-derived CDR1 and CDR2 are SGHDT and YYEEEE.

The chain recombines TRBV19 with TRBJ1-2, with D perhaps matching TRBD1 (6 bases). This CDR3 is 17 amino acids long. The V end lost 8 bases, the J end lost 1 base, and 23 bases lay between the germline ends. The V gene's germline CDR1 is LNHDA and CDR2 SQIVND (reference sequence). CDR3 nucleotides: TGTGCCAGTCGAACCTGGGCTCGGACAGCCTTTAACTATGGCTACACCTTC. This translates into CASRTWARTAFNYGYTF.

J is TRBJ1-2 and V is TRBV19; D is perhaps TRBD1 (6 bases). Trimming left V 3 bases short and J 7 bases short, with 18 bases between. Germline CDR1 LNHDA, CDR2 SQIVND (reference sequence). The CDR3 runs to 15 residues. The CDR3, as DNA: TGTGCCAGTAGTATCAACGAGGACAGTGGGGTTGGCTACACCTTC. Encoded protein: CASSINEDSGVGYTF.

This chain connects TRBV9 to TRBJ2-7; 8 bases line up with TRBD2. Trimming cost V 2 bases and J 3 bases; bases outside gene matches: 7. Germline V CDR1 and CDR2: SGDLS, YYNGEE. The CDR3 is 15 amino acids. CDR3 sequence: CASSVGGTSVYEQYF. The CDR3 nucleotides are TGTGCCAGCAGCGTTGGCGGGACTAGTGTCTACGAGCAGTACTTC.

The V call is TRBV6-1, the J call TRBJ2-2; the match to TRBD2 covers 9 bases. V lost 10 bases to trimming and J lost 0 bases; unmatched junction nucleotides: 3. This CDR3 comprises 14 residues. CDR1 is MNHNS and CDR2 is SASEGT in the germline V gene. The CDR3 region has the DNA TGTGCCACCGCTAGCGGGACGAACACCGGGGAGCTGTTTTTT. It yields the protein CATASGTNTGELFF.

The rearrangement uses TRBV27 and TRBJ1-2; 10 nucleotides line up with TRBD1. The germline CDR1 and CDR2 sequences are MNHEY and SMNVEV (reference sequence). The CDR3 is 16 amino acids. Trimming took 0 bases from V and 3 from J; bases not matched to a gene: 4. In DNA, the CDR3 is TGTGCCAGCAGTTTATCCCCCGGGACAGGGGACTATGGCTACACCTTC. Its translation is CASSLSPGTGDYGYTF.

The DNA of the CDR3 is TGTGCCAGCAGTCGGGACAGGGGAGGTGGGCAGCCCCAGCATTTT. Translation gives CASSRDRGGGQPQHF. The gene calls are TRBV28 and TRBJ1-5; 10 bases agree with TRBD1. With 5 bases clipped from V and 7 bases from J, the junction kept 8 bases outside the gene matches. CDR1 is MDHEN and CDR2 is SYDVKM in the germline V gene. The CDR3 runs 15 residues. Filled out from reference TRBV28 and TRBJ1-5, the complete variable domain reads DVKVTQSSRYLVKRTGEKVFLECVQDMDHENMFWYRQDPGLGLRLIYFSYDVKMKEKGDIPEGYSVSREKKERFSLILESASTNQTSMYLCASSRDRGGGQPQHFGDGTRLSIL.

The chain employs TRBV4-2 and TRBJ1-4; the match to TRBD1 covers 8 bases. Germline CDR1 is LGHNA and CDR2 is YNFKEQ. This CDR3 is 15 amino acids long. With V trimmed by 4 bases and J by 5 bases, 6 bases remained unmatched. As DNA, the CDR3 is TGTGCCAGCAGCCCGAACAGGGGGGTAAATGAAAAACTGTTTTTT. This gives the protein CASSPNRGVNEKLFF.